A single sample is the source of the 22 T cell receptor beta chains below, sequenced in a study of CD8 T cells in ankylosing spondylitis. TCRdb re-called the 5' RACE reads through MiXCR, storing one row per CDR3 protein. The sample records about 140,000 distinct CDR3 sequences, 6% to 8.5% being singletons. The source material was blood, either unsorted or a sorted T cell fraction (not recorded which). Receptors originate from a female donor with ankylosing spondylitis or in good health (not recorded which).

This clonotype was observed at least ten times. This chain's CDR3 is CASSAVGPYTEAFF. CDR3 DNA: TGTGCCAGCAGCGCAGTTGGACCGTACACTGAAGCTTTCTTT. The chain couples TRBV7-9 to TRBJ1-1; the D is unclear. V gave up 5 bases and J gave up 3 bases, with 13 bases separating them. Germline CDR1 reads SEHNR; CDR2 reads FQNEAQ (reference sequence). The length of the CDR3 is 14 residues.

This clonotype was observed at least ten times. The V call is TRBV6-1, the J call TRBJ1-6; D is unresolved. Germline V gene sequence: CDR1 MNHNS, CDR2 SASEGT. Trimming removed 7 bases at V and 8 bases at J, with 9 bases between. This CDR3 is built from 12 residues. The CDR3 bases are TGTGCCAGCACCTTGGGAGATTCACCCCTCCACTTT. Its translation: CASTLGDSPLHF.

This clonotype was observed at least ten times. The chain combines TRBV20-1 with TRBJ2-1; possible D gene TRBD2, 6 bases. Trimming shortened V by 3 bases and J by 4 bases, and 16 bases separated the two germline ends. This CDR3 comprises 15 residues. Germline-derived CDR1 and CDR2 are DFQATT and SNEGSKA (reference sequence). CDR3 coding DNA: TGCAGTGCTAGGCAGGCGGGAAGGGGATACAATGAGCAGTTCTTC. As protein: CSARQAGRGYNEQFF.

This clonotype came up many times. CDR3: CASSDGQVLRAFF. The DNA of the CDR3 is TGTGCCAGCAGTGACGGACAGGTCCTTAGAGCTTTCTTT. The genes are TRBV25-1 and TRBJ1-1; 7 nucleotides match TRBD1. The CDR3 spans 13 residues. Looked up from germline, CDR1 is MGHDK and CDR2 is SYGVNS. The J segment lost 10 bases and the V segment lost 3 bases, leaving 8 bases of the junction unmatched.

This clonotype was recorded at least ten times. The chain is built from TRBV4-2 and TRBJ2-2; no reliable D call. Trimming cost V 1 base and J 1 base, with 10 bases left between them. The CDR3 has 16 residues. The germline CDR1 and CDR2 sequences are LGHNA and YNFKEQ. Written as DNA, the CDR3 is TGTGCCAGCAGCCAAGTTCTGGGTGGGAACACCGGGGAGCTGTTTTTT. This codes for CASSQVLGGNTGELFF.

At least ten counts were recorded for this clonotype. V usage is TRBV19 and J usage is TRBJ1-1; no reliable D call. The CDR3 is 12 residues long. V was clipped by 0 bases and J by 3 bases, with 2 bases between them. In germline, CDR1 is LNHDA, CDR2 SQIVND (reference sequence). The CDR3 loop is CASSIDDTEAFF. CDR3 DNA: TGTGCCAGTAGTATAGATGACACTGAAGCTTTCTTT.

This clonotype was recorded many times. The chain links TRBV20-1 to TRBJ2-7, with D maybe TRBD1 (6 bases). Germline assignment: CDR1 DFQATT and CDR2 SNEGSKA (reference sequence). V was trimmed by 3 bases and J by 3 bases, leaving 12 bases between them. The CDR3 runs 13 residues. The CDR3 DNA reads as TGCAGTGCTAGTCCCAGGGGATACTACGAGCAGTACTTC. Its translation is CSASPRGYYEQYF.

This clonotype was picked up many times. The chain joins TRBV19 to TRBJ1-1; no reliable D call. From germline, CDR1 is LNHDA and CDR2 SQIVND (reference sequence). V was pared by 6 bases and J by 1 base, with 18 bases between. The CDR3 consists of 16 residues. This CDR3 is CASSPLLKAGNTEAFF. CDR3 nucleotides: TGTGCCAGTAGCCCGCTTTTAAAGGCGGGGAACACTGAAGCTTTCTTT.

This clonotype was recorded at least ten times. The chain is built from TRBV6-1 and TRBJ2-1; D is perhaps TRBD2 (6 bases). The germline CDR1 and CDR2 sequences are MNHNS and SASEGT. This CDR3 has 17 amino acids. The V end was cut by 5 bases, the J end by 1 base, with 18 bases between. The CDR3 spells CASSRDLLPGSYNEQFF. The CDR3, as DNA: TGTGCCAGCAGTCGGGACTTGCTCCCCGGGTCCTACAATGAGCAGTTCTTC.

This clonotype was picked up many times. The chain uses TRBV6-2 or TRBV6-3 and TRBJ2-7; tentatively, D is TRBD2 (6 bases). Germline lookup yields CDR1 MNHEY and CDR2 SVGEGT. This CDR3 contains 14 residues. V lost 7 bases to trimming and J lost 1 base, with 14 bases between them. CDR3 residues: CASIPGTGSYEQYF. The DNA of the CDR3 is TGTGCCAGCATCCCGGGGACTGGTTCCTACGAGCAGTACTTC.

This chain uses TRBV4-1 with TRBJ2-1; 8 bases line up with TRBD1. Germline CDR1 MGHRA, CDR2 YSYEKL. The CDR3 covers 14 residues. The ends lost 3 bases at V and 10 bases at J; junction bases unmatched: 8. The CDR3 DNA follows: TGCGCCAGCAGCCAGATAATTACAGGGGGAGAGCAGTTCTTC. Amino acids: CASSQIITGGEQFF.

There are many counts of this clonotype. V is TRBV7-3 and J is TRBJ2-2; tentatively, D is TRBD2 (6 bases). Germline lookup yields CDR1 SGHTA and CDR2 FQGTGA. This CDR3 is built from 14 residues. The V and J ends lost 3 bases and 5 bases respectively, with 10 bases between them. CDR3 sequence (DNA): TGTGCCAGCAGCTTTTATGGGGGGACCGGGGAGCTGTTTTTT. Amino acids: CASSFYGGTGELFF.

V usage is TRBV4-2 and J usage is TRBJ1-6, with 7 bases matching TRBD1. From germline, CDR1 is LGHNA and CDR2 YNFKEQ. The CDR3 length is 17 residues. With 3 bases clipped from V and 9 bases from J, the junction kept 14 bases outside the gene matches. For the CDR3, the DNA is TGTGCCAGCAGCCAGGAGCCATCTGACAGGGAGAGTTCACCCCTCCACTTT. Its protein product is CASSQEPSDRESSPLHF.

This clonotype showed up many times. The rearrangement joins TRBV7-2 to TRBJ1-3; no clear D gene. The CDR3 length is 15 residues. Germline CDR1 and CDR2: SGHTA and FQGNSA. Trimming stripped 5 bases from V and 0 bases from J, with 11 bases between. The CDR3 region is CASSPTRNSGNTIYF. The CDR3 nucleotides are TGTGCCAGCAGCCCGACCCGAAACTCTGGAAACACCATATATTTT.

This clonotype was counted at least ten times. CDR3 loop: CASTIAGGTQETQYF. In DNA, the CDR3 is TGTGCCAGCACAATCGCAGGGGGGACCCAAGAGACCCAGTACTTC. The rearrangement joins TRBV7-6 to TRBJ2-5, with a tentative D call TRBD1 (7 bases). Trimming left V 7 bases short and J 1 base short, with 16 bases between. The CDR3 loop spans 15 amino acids. Germline loops: CDR1 SGHVS, CDR2 FNYEAQ.

In its sample, this clonotype was seen many times. V usage is TRBV4-3 and J usage is TRBJ2-2; D is perhaps TRBD2 (6 bases). Trimming removed 0 bases from V and 0 bases from J, with 8 bases in between. This CDR3 has 16 residues. Germline lookup yields CDR1 LGHNA and CDR2 YSLEER. DNA of the CDR3: TGCGCCAGCAGCCAAGAGCCGGGAGCGAACACCGGGGAGCTGTTTTTT. It encodes CASSQEPGANTGELFF.

As regards this clonotype: Possible read error: a much larger clone is one base away. This chain connects TRBV5-5 to TRBJ2-1, with TRBD2 matching over 7 bases. Trimming cost V 3 bases and J 7 bases; bases outside gene matches: 10. CDR3 length equals 15 residues. Per germline, CDR1 SGHKS and CDR2 YYEKEE (reference sequence). The CDR3 loop is CASSSWTRGYNEQFF. The DNA of the CDR3 is TGTGCCAGCAGCTCCTGGACTAGAGGTTATAATGAGCAGTTCTTC.

The rearrangement uses TRBV12-3 or TRBV12-4 and TRBJ2-2; 7 bases map to TRBD1. The CDR3 length is 14 residues. Germline trimming cut 8 bases from V and 5 bases from J; bases unmatched to any gene: 8. Here the CDR3 DNA reads TGTGCCAGCTCCGGGACAGACTTAACCGGGGAGCTGTTTTTT. Translated: CASSGTDLTGELFF.

This clonotype was recorded at least ten times. The CDR3: CASSLMIKQETQYF. In DNA, the CDR3 is TGTGCCAGCAGCTTGATGATTAAACAAGAGACCCAGTACTTC. This sequence joins TRBV7-2 and TRBJ2-5; D is unclear. V lost 3 bases, J lost 2 bases, and 10 bases lay in between. Germline lookup yields CDR1 SGHTA and CDR2 FQGNSA. The CDR3 covers 14 residues. The whole variable domain, filled in from reference TRBV7-2 and TRBJ2-5, reads GAGVSQSPSNKVTEKGKDVELRCDPISGHTALYWYRQSLGQGLEFLIYFQGNSAPDKSGLPSDRFSAERTGGSVSTLTIQRTQQEDSAVYLCASSLMIKQETQYFGPGTRLLVL.

This clonotype has ten or more counts. The genes are TRBV20-1 and TRBJ2-7; 7 bases fit TRBD1. Trimming at V came to 5 bases and at J to 2 bases, leaving 9 bases not matched to a gene. Germline CDR1 is DFQATT and CDR2 is SNEGSKA (reference sequence). The CDR3 spans 14 residues. The CDR3 coding sequence is TGCAGTGCTCGTACCGGGACAGTACCCTACGAGCAGTACTTC. Residues: CSARTGTVPYEQYF.

This clonotype came up many times. This chain connects TRBV7-6 to TRBJ2-7; perhaps TRBD1 as D (5 bases). This CDR3 is 13 amino acids long. Trimming shortened V by 5 bases and J by 1 base, and 9 bases separated the two germline ends. Germline V gives CDR1 SGHVS, CDR2 FNYEAQ. The DNA of the CDR3 is TGTGCCAGCAGCGTACAGGTATCCTACGAGCAGTACTTC. Protein product: CASSVQVSYEQYF.

This clonotype was seen once. J is TRBJ2-3 and V is TRBV4-2; 8 nucleotides agree with TRBD2. The CDR3 length is 17 residues. The germline gives CDR1 LGHNA, CDR2 YNFKEQ. J gave up 2 bases and V 0 bases, and 7 bases lay outside the gene matches. CDR3 in DNA: TGTGCCAGCAGCCAAGATGTTCCGGGGGGGACCACAGATACGCAGTATTTT. This codes for CASSQDVPGGTTDTQYF.